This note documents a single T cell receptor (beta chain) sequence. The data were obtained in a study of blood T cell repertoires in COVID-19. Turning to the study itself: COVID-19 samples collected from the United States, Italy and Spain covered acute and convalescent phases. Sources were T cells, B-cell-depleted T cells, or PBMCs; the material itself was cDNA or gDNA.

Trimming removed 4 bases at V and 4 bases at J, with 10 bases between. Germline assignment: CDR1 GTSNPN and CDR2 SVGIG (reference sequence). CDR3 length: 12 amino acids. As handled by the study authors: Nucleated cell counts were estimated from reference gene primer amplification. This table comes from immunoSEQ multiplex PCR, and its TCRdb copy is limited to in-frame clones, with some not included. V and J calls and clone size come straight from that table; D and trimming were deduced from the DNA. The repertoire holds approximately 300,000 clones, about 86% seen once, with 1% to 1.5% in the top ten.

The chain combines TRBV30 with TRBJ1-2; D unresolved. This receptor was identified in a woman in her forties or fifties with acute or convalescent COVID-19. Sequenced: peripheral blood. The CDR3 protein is CAWTPGSYGYTF. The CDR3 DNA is TGTGCCTGGACTCCGGGTAGCTATGGCTACACCTTC.